A single T cell receptor (beta chain) is shown here with its context. Its antigen is still unknown. Base qualities are missing; no much larger clone stands one base away. Using the deep immunoSEQ assay, TCR CDR3 regions were amplified from genomic DNA by multiplex PCR. Extracted genomic DNA from each cell subset was distributed evenly across all wells of several immunoSEQ 96-well plates, and each plate was treated as a replicate. For sorted subsets, each replicate PCR was loaded with 200 to 250 ng genomic DNA, equivalent to about 30,000 T cell genomes. Purified libraries were quantified with a Qubit 3.0 fluorometer, sized on a Bioanalyzer 2100, and re-quantified with the KAPA Library Quantification kit. Each immunoSEQ 96-well plate was sequenced on its own single-read 150-cycle Illumina NextSeq 550 flow cell. On the study's bioinformatics: Because the immunoSEQ output held only junctional sequences and lacked quality scores, the filtering could not match the filtering applied to full-length reads. Sequences were annotated with PyIR, a Python wrapper for IgBLAST v1.9, and V/J genes and CDR3 were assigned using IMGT germline references. Reads with weak V/J assignments (E-value above 1e-6), missing CDR3, stop codons, out-of-frame junctions, or ambiguous translated residues were removed. A V3J clonotype was defined by an identical inferred V gene, J gene, and CDR3 amino acid sequence. Percentage overlap between repertoires was calculated by dividing the number of shared unique clonotypes by the size of the smaller repertoire. Three approaches were used to assess repertoire richness: RTK rarefaction, the Chao1 estimator, and Recon v2.1 estimates of unobserved clonotypes. Generation probabilities were computed with OLGA for all TCRbeta clonotypes obtained by the gDNA method from several donors. Sourced from immuneACCESS, this table was stored by TCRdb with only in-frame sequences that have V and J called. A share of the clones is absent; for the studies checked, an unresolved V gene accounts for under half, and the remainder has no known explanation. The V and J calls and clone size come from that table; D and trimming were worked out from the DNA. This sample lists roughly 2,000,000 clones; 85% to 95% were detected once. The leading ten clones occupy roughly 1.7% of the sample.

This specimen comes from a study of shared clonotypes between healthy human individuals (dated by TCRdb to about 2020). With respect to the entire study: A few men and a couple of women, aged 18 to 49 years, made up the cohort. Different laboratories and diverse techniques were used to prepare libraries and sequence TCR repertoires, to increase sequencing depth and limit assay-specific biases. The study deeply sequenced blood TCR repertoires of five healthy adults to estimate repertoire size and the extent of clonotype sharing between individuals. For each donor, three plates each were used for CD4 naive and CD4 memory, two plates were used for CD8 naive, and one plate was used for CD8 memory. Per donor, leukapheresis produced somewhere between about 0.8 and 9 billion PBMCs.

Broader findings and caveats from the paper: The genetic and exposure-history diversity represented was limited by the small number of donors. Sampling was restricted to blood, and TCR repertoires in tissue are likely to differ from TCR repertoires in blood. Higher generation probabilities were observed for clonotypes shared by all four sorted-subset donors than for non-shared clonotypes. Pairwise subsampling indicated that sequencing depth was expected to affect the degree of clonotype sharing among donors. Naive subsets generally had larger estimated clonotype richness than memory subsets did. When four donors were compared, the shared fraction of clonotypes was about 5.5% for naive CD4, 3.5% to 4% for naive CD8, more than 2% for memory CD4, and 0.35% to 0.4% for memory CD8. Even with the large sequencing depth, rarefaction of the sorted-subset datasets indicated that sequencing was incomplete.

CD8 naive samples were CD45RO-negative cells positively selected for CCR7, giving a CD45RA+CCR7+ population that excluded TemRA cells. Healthy HIV-negative adults with no recently reported acute infections or vaccinations were included as donors. All donors were Caucasian adults living in Nashville, Tennessee, USA. Blood was obtained by leukapheresis, after which PBMCs were separated by Ficoll-Histopaque density gradient centrifugation and cryopreserved in liquid nitrogen vapor phase. Purity and quantity of every magnetically sorted T cell population were checked by analytical flow cytometry. Genomic DNA was isolated from each sorted fraction and quantified by UV absorbance on a Nanodrop 2000c. The TCR sequence derives from a young man in good health. Some clones in this sample may be carry-over from other donors' samples. Sequencing used naive CD8+ T cells from PBMCs. The cell subset or site label corresponds to: CD45RA+CCR7+.

The CDR3: CASSLASVADTDTQYF. At the DNA level, the sequence is TGTGCCAGCAGCTTAGCGTCGGTAGCGGACACAGATACGCAGTATTTT. The chain is encoded by TRBV7-8 joined to TRBJ2-3; TRBD2 is a possible D gene, resting on 6 matching bases. CDR1 and CDR2 (SGHVS, FQNEAQ) derive from the germline V gene. The CDR3 contains 16 residues, cysteine and phenylalanine counted. Only the CDR3 region is kept as DNA, spanning 48 bases read in frame from base 1. V loses 0 bases, J loses 2 bases, and the germline ends lie 12 bases apart.